These T cell receptor beta chains were read from a single sample in a study of spatial heterogeneity in lung cancer. TCRdb reprocessed the 5' RACE reads via MiXCR and lists one record per CDR3 protein. Of some 46,000 distinct CDR3 sequences in the sample, approximately 10% were seen once. Material: PBMCs, obtained at follow-up. The receptors here all came from a male donor with early-stage non-small cell lung cancer. The conserved cysteine and the conserved F or W are not part of the CDR3 here.

V gene | CDR3 protein
TRBV7-9 | ASSLSGQSYEQY
TRBV5-4 | ASSLGLAGGGAKNIQY
TRBV5-5 | ASSPGQRRDEQY
TRBV21-1 | ASSKGQYGYT
TRBV3-1 | ASSQDGGARADTQY
TRBV7-2 | ASSPTSGRYEQY
TRBV25-1 | ASWGQLDGYT
TRBV14 | ASSLNQGLVGYT
TRBV5-4 | ASSFTGLRRASSYEQY
TRBV7-2 | ASSMGRQVNYGYT
TRBV12-3/TRBV12-4 | ASSSLGAHGQANYGYT
TRBV6-2/TRBV6-3 | ASRARGAVQETQY
TRBV3-1 | ASSQETTRVNTEAF
TRBV28 | ASKRRRSSPLH
TRBV5-4 | ASSFSGGGGYEQY
TRBV7-7 | ASARVGQETQY
TRBV7-2 | ASSGGGVSYEQY
TRBV5-1 | ASSPTDSYNEQF
TRBV5-1 | ASSLGQGAEAF
TRBV28 | ASRQGAYEQY